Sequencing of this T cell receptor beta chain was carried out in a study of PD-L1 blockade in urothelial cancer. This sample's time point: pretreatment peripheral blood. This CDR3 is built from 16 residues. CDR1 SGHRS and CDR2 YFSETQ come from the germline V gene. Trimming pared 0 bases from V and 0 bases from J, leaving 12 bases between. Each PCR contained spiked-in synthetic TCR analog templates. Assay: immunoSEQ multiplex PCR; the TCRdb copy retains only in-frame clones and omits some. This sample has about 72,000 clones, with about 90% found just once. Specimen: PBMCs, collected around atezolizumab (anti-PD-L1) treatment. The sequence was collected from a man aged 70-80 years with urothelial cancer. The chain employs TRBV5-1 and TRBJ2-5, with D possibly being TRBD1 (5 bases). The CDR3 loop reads CASSLGGHQYQETQYF. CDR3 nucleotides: TGCGCCAGCAGCTTGGGAGGACACCAGTACCAAGAGACCCAGTACTTC.